One and the same sample provided the 29 T cell receptor beta chains below, sequenced in a study of blood T cell repertoires in COVID-19. Using immunoSEQ multiplex PCR, the repertoire was profiled, and TCRdb retains in-frame clones only, with some absent. This sample has 100,000 to 120,000 clones, with 76% found just once. The sample taken for sequencing was peripheral blood. Receptors originate from an elderly woman with acute or convalescent COVID-19.

This clone was observed a few times. The V call is TRBV27, the J call TRBJ1-5; D not resolved. This CDR3 has 14 residues. The V gene lost 5 bases and the J gene lost 0 bases, with 8 bases spanning the gap. Germline CDR1 reads MNHEY; CDR2 reads SMNVEV (reference sequence). The CDR3 loop is CASSPGHSNQPQHF. CDR3 sequence (DNA): TGTGCCAGCAGTCCAGGTCATAGCAATCAGCCCCAGCATTTT.

The CDR3 nucleotides are TGTGCCAGCAGTCCCGACGGACGGGGTTGGGCTTTCTTT. Protein: CASSPDGRGWAFF. The chain couples TRBV6-2 or TRBV6-3 to TRBJ1-1, with D hard to call. CDR3 length: 13 residues. V was pared by 5 bases and J by 11 bases, with 18 bases between. Germline V gene data show CDR1 as MNHEY and CDR2 as SVGEGT.

The chain employs TRBV3-1 (or the pseudogene TRBV3-2) and TRBJ2-5, with 7 bases fitting TRBD2. This CDR3 has 17 residues. Germline CDR1 LGHDT, CDR2 YNNKEL (reference sequence). Trimming at V came to 0 bases and at J to 5 bases, leaving 12 bases not matched to a gene. The CDR3 loop reads CASSQDWAGVPRETQYF. The CDR3 DNA sequence: TGTGCCAGCAGCCAAGATTGGGCGGGGGTCCCCAGGGAGACCCAGTACTTC.

This chain uses TRBV18 with TRBJ1-2, with 10 bases matching TRBD1. This CDR3 region has 14 residues. Germline loops: CDR1 KGHSH, CDR2 LQKENI. V lost 6 bases, J lost 5 bases, and 6 bases stayed unmatched. CDR3 DNA sequence: TGTGCCAGCTCGCCCGGGACAGGGGCATATGGCTACACCTTC. As protein: CASSPGTGAYGYTF.

The V call is TRBV27, the J call TRBJ2-5, with 8 bases lining up with TRBD2. V lost 2 bases, J lost 1 base, and 6 bases stayed unmatched. The CDR3 is 16 residues long. CDR1 is MNHEY and CDR2 is SMNVEV in the germline V gene (reference sequence). The CDR3 region has the DNA TGTGCCAGCAGTTTAGCAGGTAGCGGGACCCAAGAGACCCAGTACTTC. Its protein is CASSLAGSGTQETQYF.

The chain has TRBV2 and TRBJ2-7; TRBD1 matches at 10 bases. Germline-derived CDR1 and CDR2 are SNHLY and FYNNEI. With V trimmed by 8 bases and J by 6 bases, 4 bases remained unmatched. The length of the CDR3 is 12 residues. In DNA, the CDR3 is TGTGCCAGCTGGGGACAGGGGCGCGAGCAGTACTTC. As protein: CASWGQGREQYF.

This rearrangement joins TRBV4-2 to TRBJ2-1, with D possibly matching TRBD2 (6 bases). The V gene lost 1 base and the J gene lost 5 bases, with 9 bases spanning the gap. CDR3 size: 14 residues. Per the germline V gene, CDR1 is LGHNA and CDR2 is YNFKEQ. Written as DNA, the CDR3 is TGTGCCAGCAGCCAAGTGGGGGGACACAATGAGCAGTTCTTC. Translation gives CASSQVGGHNEQFF.

V usage is TRBV11-2 and J usage is TRBJ2-5, with 7 bases aligning to TRBD2. With V trimmed by 7 bases and J by 5 bases, 4 bases remained unmatched. This CDR3 region has 12 residues. CDR1 is SGHAT and CDR2 is FQNNGV in the germline V gene. The CDR3 nucleotides are TGTGCCAGCAACCTCGGGGGGGAGACCCAGTACTTC. Translating it yields CASNLGGETQYF.

In its sample, this clone was seen a few times. This CDR3 is CASGRTGPTNEKLFF. The DNA of the CDR3 is TGTGCCAGTGGGCGGACAGGTCCAACTAATGAAAAACTGTTTTTT. The chain has TRBV25-1 and TRBJ1-4, with 7 bases aligning to TRBD1. Germline lookup yields CDR1 MGHDK and CDR2 SYGVNS. Trimming removed 9 bases from V and 0 bases from J; junction bases left unmatched: 7. This CDR3 is built from 15 residues.

The chain combines TRBV19 with TRBJ2-3; 8 nucleotides agree with TRBD2. This CDR3 contains 16 residues. Trimming cost V 6 bases and J 1 base; bases outside gene matches: 9. Germline-derived CDR1 and CDR2 are LNHDA and SQIVND (reference sequence). CDR3 sequence (DNA): TGTGCCAGTAGGGCGTACGGGACTAGAGGCACAGATACGCAGTATTTT. Protein product: CASRAYGTRGTDTQYF.

The chain joins TRBV5-4 to TRBJ2-5, with 9 positions matching TRBD1. V lost 0 bases, J lost 5 bases, and 2 bases stayed unmatched. The CDR3 has 14 residues. The V gene's germline CDR1 is SGHNT and CDR2 YYREEE (reference sequence). The CDR3 reads CASSLDRGRETQYF. CDR3 DNA sequence: TGTGCCAGCAGCTTGGACAGGGGGCGCGAGACCCAGTACTTC.

The V and J genes are TRBV5-4 and TRBJ2-7, with D possibly TRBD1 on 7 matching bases. Trimming took off 4 bases at V and 5 bases at J, with 22 bases between the two ends. The CDR3 extends over 16 amino acids. Germline-derived CDR1 and CDR2 are SGHNT and YYREEE (reference sequence). The CDR3 bases are TGTGCCAGCAGCCCAGGGGGGATGGATTGGGGGAACGAGCAGTACTTC. Amino acid sequence: CASSPGGMDWGNEQYF.

J is TRBJ1-2 and V is TRBV7-2, with 9 bases aligning to TRBD1. CDR3 size: 15 residues. Per the germline V gene, CDR1 is SGHTA and CDR2 is FQGNSA. Trimming took 5 bases from V and 4 from J; bases not matched to a gene: 8. DNA for the CDR3: TGTGCCAGCAGCCAAAGGACAGGGGACGTCTATGGCTACACCTTC. This codes for CASSQRTGDVYGYTF.

Only a few counts were recorded for this clone. This chain links TRBV6-2 or TRBV6-3 with TRBJ2-7; D is unresolved. Looked up from germline, CDR1 is MNHEY and CDR2 is SVGEGT. V was trimmed by 0 bases and J by 7 bases, leaving 22 bases between them. The CDR3 runs 17 residues. The CDR3 DNA reads TGTGCCAGCAGTTACTCGAACCGGGTTTTGTCGTATGGGGAGCAGTACTTC. Amino acids: CASSYSNRVLSYGEQYF.

V is TRBV19 and J is TRBJ2-1; possible D gene TRBD2, 6 bases. Trimming took off 0 bases at V and 4 bases at J, with 13 bases between the two ends. The germline gives CDR1 LNHDA, CDR2 SQIVND (reference sequence). This CDR3 is built from 16 residues. CDR3 sequence reads: CASSIESGTPYNEQFF. The DNA of the CDR3 is TGTGCCAGTAGTATAGAGTCGGGGACTCCTTACAATGAGCAGTTCTTC.

This clone has a handful of counts. The V and J genes are TRBV2 and TRBJ1-4; TRBD1 might be the D (5 bases). The CDR3 is 15 amino acids. V lost 5 bases, J lost 0 bases, and 10 bases lay in between. From germline, CDR1 is SNHLY and CDR2 FYNNEI. This CDR3 reads CASSKTAATNEKLFF. The DNA of the CDR3 is TGTGCCAGCAGTAAGACAGCTGCAACTAATGAAAAACTGTTTTTT.

The genes are TRBV7-2 and TRBJ1-5; the D gene is possibly TRBD1 (5 bases). The CDR3 covers 15 residues. Germline V lookup: CDR1 SGHTA, CDR2 FQGNSA. The ends were cut back, 2 bases at V and 7 bases at J, with 15 bases in the middle. CDR3 in amino acids: CASSLSGRVEQPQHF. The DNA for the CDR3 is TGTGCCAGCAGCTTATCCGGCAGGGTAGAACAGCCCCAGCATTTT.

This rearrangement joins TRBV21-1 to TRBJ1-4. TRBV21-1 has pseudogene status. The CDR3 has 13 amino acids. CDR3 loop: CASRRATNEKLFF. CDR3 nucleotide sequence: TGTGCCAGTAGACGGGCAACTAATGAAAAACTGTTTTTT.

J is TRBJ2-2 and V is TRBV18; perhaps TRBD1 as D (6 bases). Germline V gives CDR1 KGHSH, CDR2 LQKENI. V shed 0 bases and J shed 4 bases, with 12 bases lying between them. This CDR3 comprises 16 residues. The DNA for the CDR3 is TGTGCCAGCTCACCACCAAGGGGGTCGGGCACCGGGGAGCTGTTTTTT. Its translation is CASSPPRGSGTGELFF.

The chain has TRBV6-5 and TRBJ1-1; the D gene is possibly TRBD1 (5 bases). There are 14 residues in the CDR3. CDR1 is MNHEY and CDR2 is SVGAGI in the germline V gene. Trimming cost V 6 bases and J 3 bases, with 14 bases left between them. The CDR3 nucleotides are TGTGCCAGCAGAGAGACAGATAGGTACACTGAAGCTTTCTTT. This translates into CASRETDRYTEAFF.

This clone was seen a few times. This chain links TRBV11-2 with TRBJ2-7; 11 bases fit TRBD2. CDR1 and CDR2 (germline): SGHAT, FQNNGV. The CDR3 spans 17 residues. Germline trimming cut 4 bases from V and 0 bases from J; bases unmatched to any gene: 8. CDR3 sequence (DNA): TGTGCCAGCAGCTCCGGTGGACTAGCGGGTTTCTCCTACGAGCAGTACTTC. It translates to CASSSGGLAGFSYEQYF.

The chain joins TRBV7-9 to TRBJ2-1, with 10 bases that match TRBD2. The CDR3 contains 16 residues. Trimming removed 0 bases from V and 8 bases from J; junction bases left unmatched: 7. Germline V gene lookup returns CDR1 SEHNR and CDR2 FQNEAQ (reference sequence). This CDR3 reads CASSLAGSGGAYEQFF. In DNA, the CDR3 is TGTGCCAGCAGCTTAGCGGGGAGCGGGGGGGCATATGAGCAGTTCTTC.

The rearrangement uses TRBV28 and TRBJ1-4; possibly TRBD1 for D (5 bases). This CDR3 is built from 17 residues. CDR1 is MDHEN, CDR2 SYDVKM, per germline. V lost 6 bases and J 3 bases, leaving 20 bases between the germline ends. CDR3 residues: CASSELDPGLANEKLFF. Here the CDR3 DNA reads TGTGCCAGCAGCGAACTGGACCCAGGGTTGGCTAATGAAAAACTGTTTTTT.

CDR3 sequence: CASSLELAGGLRNIQYF. CDR3 sequence (DNA): TGTGCCAGCAGCTTAGAACTAGCGGGGGGGCTACGAAACATTCAGTACTTC. This chain connects TRBV11-2 to TRBJ2-4, with 13 bases lining up with TRBD2. J was trimmed by 6 bases and V by 0 bases; bases with no gene match: 5. Germline V gene sequence: CDR1 SGHAT, CDR2 FQNNGV. The CDR3 is 17 residues long.

V and J are TRBV5-8 and TRBJ1-2; 7 positions match TRBD1. The CDR3 sequence is 15 residues long. The V segment lost 0 bases and the J segment 4 bases; nucleotides outside the gene matches: 6. CDR1 is SGHTS, CDR2 YDEGEE, per germline. CDR3 region: CASSLATGAAYGYTF. The CDR3 bases are TGTGCCAGCAGCTTGGCCACAGGGGCCGCCTATGGCTACACCTTC. The whole variable domain, filled in from reference TRBV5-8 and TRBJ1-2, reads EAGVTQSPTHLIKTRGQQATLRCSPISGHTSVYWYQQALGLGLQFLLWYDEGEERNRGNFPPRFSGRQFPNYSSELNVNALELEDSALYLCASSLATGAAYGYTFGSGTRLTVV.

The chain recombines TRBV25-1 with TRBJ2-1, with D possibly called TRBD1 or TRBD2 (6 bases each). With 6 bases removed from V and 2 bases from J, the gap between germline ends came to 14 bases. Looked up from germline, CDR1 is MGHDK and CDR2 is SYGVNS. The CDR3 is 15 residues long. The CDR3 DNA reads as TGTGCCAGCAGGGAAGGGGGGTTCGCCTACAATGAGCAGTTCTTC. Protein sequence: CASREGGFAYNEQFF.

The chain carries TRBV9 and TRBJ2-2; D perhaps matches TRBD1 (6 bases). V dropped 5 bases and J dropped 4 bases, with 18 bases sitting between them. The CDR3 runs to 16 residues. The germline V gene encodes CDR1 SGDLS and CDR2 YYNGEE. The CDR3 sequence is CASSRTGTPLTGELFF. The CDR3 DNA reads as TGTGCCAGCAGTCGGACCGGGACACCGCTCACCGGGGAGCTGTTTTTT.

This chain connects TRBV11-2 to TRBJ1-2; D perhaps matches TRBD1 (5 bases). V was clipped by 2 bases and J by 0 bases, with 10 bases between them. CDR1 is SGHAT and CDR2 is FQNNGV in the germline V gene. The CDR3 is made up of 15 amino acids. The CDR3 coding sequence is TGTGCCAGCAGCTTACAGGGTCCGACTAACTATGGCTACACCTTC. As protein: CASSLQGPTNYGYTF. Based on the CDR3 plus reference TRBV11-2 and TRBJ1-2, the full variable domain is EAGVAQSPRYKIIEKRQSVAFWCNPISGHATLYWYQQILGQGPKLLIQFQNNGVVDDSQLPKDRFSAERLKGVDSTLKIQPAKLEDSAVYLCASSLQGPTNYGYTFGSGTRLTVV.

The V and J genes are TRBV6-2 or TRBV6-3 and TRBJ2-7; 7 bases map to TRBD1. This CDR3 is built from 15 residues. Per germline, CDR1 MNHEY and CDR2 SVGEGT. V lost 5 bases to trimming and J lost 5 bases; unmatched junction nucleotides: 12. This chain's CDR3 is CASSRLPTGFHEQYF. The CDR3 region has the DNA TGTGCCAGCAGTAGGTTGCCGACAGGGTTCCACGAGCAGTACTTC.